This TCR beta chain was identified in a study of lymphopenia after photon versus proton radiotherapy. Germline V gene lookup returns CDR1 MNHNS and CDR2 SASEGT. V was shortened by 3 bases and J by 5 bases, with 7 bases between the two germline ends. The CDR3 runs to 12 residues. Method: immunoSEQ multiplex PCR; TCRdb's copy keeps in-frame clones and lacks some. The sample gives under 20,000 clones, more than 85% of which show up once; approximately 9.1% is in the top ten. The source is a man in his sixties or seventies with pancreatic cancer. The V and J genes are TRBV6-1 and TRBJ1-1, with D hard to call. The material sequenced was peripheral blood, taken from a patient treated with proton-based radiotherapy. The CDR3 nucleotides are TGTGCCAGCAGTGAGCTCGTTACTGAAGCTTTCTTT. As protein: CASSELVTEAFF.